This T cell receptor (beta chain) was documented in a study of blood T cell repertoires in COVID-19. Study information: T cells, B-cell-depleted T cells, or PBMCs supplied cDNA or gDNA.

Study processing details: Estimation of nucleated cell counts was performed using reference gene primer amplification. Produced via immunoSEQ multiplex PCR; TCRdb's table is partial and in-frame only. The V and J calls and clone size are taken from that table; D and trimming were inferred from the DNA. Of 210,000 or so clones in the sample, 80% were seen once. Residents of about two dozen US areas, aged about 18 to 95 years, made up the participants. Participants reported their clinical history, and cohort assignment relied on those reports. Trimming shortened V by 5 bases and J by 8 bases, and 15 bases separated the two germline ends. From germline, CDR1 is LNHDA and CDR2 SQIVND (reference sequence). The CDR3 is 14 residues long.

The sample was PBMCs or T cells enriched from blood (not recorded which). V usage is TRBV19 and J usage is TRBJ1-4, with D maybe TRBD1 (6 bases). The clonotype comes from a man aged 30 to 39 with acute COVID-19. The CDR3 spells CASSFQTGREKLFF. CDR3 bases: TGTGCCAGTAGTTTTCAGACAGGTCGCGAAAAACTGTTTTTT.